This T cell receptor (beta chain) is drawn from a study of blood T cell repertoires in COVID-19. Study-level background: The cDNA or gDNA used as material had been derived from T cells, B-cell-depleted T cells, or PBMCs.

This clone was seen only once. Authors' processing steps: Cell counts per sample came from amplifying reference gene primers. Generated by immunoSEQ multiplex PCR, the TCRdb table keeps only in-frame clones and is missing some. D and trimming were read from the DNA, whereas the V and J calls and clone size are those reported in that table. The sample lists about 140,000 clones, around nine tenths occurring once. Trimming shortened V by 1 base and J by 0 bases, and 9 bases separated the two germline ends. The CDR3 is 15 amino acids. The germline CDR1 and CDR2 sequences are MNHEY and SMNVEV (reference sequence).

This chain links TRBV27 with TRBJ1-1; a possible D gene is TRBD1 (6 bases). This TCR came from a woman aged 40 to 50 with acute or convalescent COVID-19. Material for sequencing was peripheral blood. The CDR3 nucleotides are TGTGCCAGCAGTTTATACAGGGAAGTGAACACTGAAGCTTTCTTT. Amino acids: CASSLYREVNTEAFF.